The 6 T cell receptor beta chains below come from one sample, sequenced in a study of blood T cell repertoires in COVID-19. The method was immunoSEQ multiplex PCR; TCRdb's version includes in-frame clones alone and lacks a portion of them. The repertoire includes 300,000 to 450,000 clones, more than 75% of them detected once, and about 2.1% sits in the top ten. Sequenced: PBMCs or T cells enriched from blood (not recorded which). These receptor sequences come from a man aged 35-49 years in a cohort exposed to, infected with or recovered from COVID-19 (not recorded which).

The chain joins TRBV5-1 to TRBJ1-2; 12 bases are a match to TRBD1. The V gene end was trimmed by 4 bases and the J gene end by 6 bases; junction bases not matched to a gene: 7. In germline, CDR1 is SGHRS, CDR2 YFSETQ. The length of the CDR3 is 15 residues. CDR3 sequence: CASSPGQGAFNGYTF. CDR3 nucleotide sequence: TGCGCCAGCAGCCCGGGACAGGGGGCGTTTAATGGCTACACCTTC.

J is TRBJ1-6 and V is TRBV5-1; TRBD1 agrees at 9 bases. The CDR3 is 16 amino acids. CDR1 and CDR2 (germline): SGHRS, YFSETQ. V was clipped by 0 bases and J by 4 bases; unmatched bases: 2. The CDR3 loop is CASSLEGQGYNSPLHF. In DNA, the CDR3 is TGCGCCAGCAGCTTGGAGGGACAGGGTTATAATTCACCCCTCCACTTT.

The rearrangement uses TRBV7-8 and TRBJ1-3, with 8 bases lining up with TRBD1. Trimming removed 2 bases from V and 4 bases from J; junction bases left unmatched: 4. CDR1 and CDR2 (germline): SGHVS, FQNEAQ. The CDR3 runs to 15 residues. In DNA form, the CDR3 reads TGTGCCAGCAGCTTACCAGGGGGCGAAGGAAACACCATATATTTT. Residues: CASSLPGGEGNTIYF.

The chain recombines TRBV5-8 with TRBJ1-5, with 8 nucleotides matching TRBD1. The germline V gene encodes CDR1 SGHTS and CDR2 YDEGEE. V gave up 4 bases and J gave up 3 bases; unmatched junction bases: 15. The CDR3 spans 18 residues. The CDR3 spells CASSGLKDRARYNQPQHF. The DNA of the CDR3 is TGTGCCAGCAGCGGATTGAAGGACAGGGCAAGGTACAATCAGCCCCAGCATTTT.

V is TRBV27 and J is TRBJ1-5, with 9 nucleotides matching TRBD1. The CDR3 has 16 residues. V was pared by 6 bases and J by 3 bases, with 9 bases of the junction left unmatched. Germline loops: CDR1 MNHEY, CDR2 SMNVEV (reference sequence). Here the CDR3 DNA reads TGTGCCAGCAGGGGGACAGGGAGGGGTTCCAATCAGCCCCAGCATTTT. Protein: CASRGTGRGSNQPQHF.

The chain joins TRBV11-2 to TRBJ2-1; D may be TRBD2 (5 bases). V dropped 8 bases and J dropped 0 bases, with 17 bases sitting between them. Germline CDR1 SGHAT, CDR2 FQNNGV. The CDR3 extends over 16 amino acids. The CDR3 reads CASGLRADRSYNEQFF. The CDR3 region has the DNA TGTGCCAGCGGGTTGAGGGCCGACCGCTCCTACAATGAGCAGTTCTTC.